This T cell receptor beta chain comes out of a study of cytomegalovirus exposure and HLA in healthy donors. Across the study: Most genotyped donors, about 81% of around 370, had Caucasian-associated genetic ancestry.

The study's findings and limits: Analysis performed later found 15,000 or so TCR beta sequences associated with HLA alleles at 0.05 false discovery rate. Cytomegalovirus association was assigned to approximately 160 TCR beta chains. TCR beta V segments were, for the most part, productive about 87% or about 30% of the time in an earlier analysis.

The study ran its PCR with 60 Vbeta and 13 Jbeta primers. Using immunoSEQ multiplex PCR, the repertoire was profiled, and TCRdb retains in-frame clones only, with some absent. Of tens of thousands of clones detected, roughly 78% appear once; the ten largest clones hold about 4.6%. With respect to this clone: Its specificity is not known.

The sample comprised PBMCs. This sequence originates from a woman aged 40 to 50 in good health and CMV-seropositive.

CDR3 region: CASSGQYNSPLHF. CDR3 coding DNA: TGTGCCAGCAGTGGACAATATAATTCACCCCTCCACTTT. This chain links TRBV2 with TRBJ1-6; D is ambiguous. V dropped 4 bases and J dropped 4 bases, with 5 bases sitting between them. In germline, CDR1 is SNHLY, CDR2 FYNNEI. The CDR3 is 13 residues long.